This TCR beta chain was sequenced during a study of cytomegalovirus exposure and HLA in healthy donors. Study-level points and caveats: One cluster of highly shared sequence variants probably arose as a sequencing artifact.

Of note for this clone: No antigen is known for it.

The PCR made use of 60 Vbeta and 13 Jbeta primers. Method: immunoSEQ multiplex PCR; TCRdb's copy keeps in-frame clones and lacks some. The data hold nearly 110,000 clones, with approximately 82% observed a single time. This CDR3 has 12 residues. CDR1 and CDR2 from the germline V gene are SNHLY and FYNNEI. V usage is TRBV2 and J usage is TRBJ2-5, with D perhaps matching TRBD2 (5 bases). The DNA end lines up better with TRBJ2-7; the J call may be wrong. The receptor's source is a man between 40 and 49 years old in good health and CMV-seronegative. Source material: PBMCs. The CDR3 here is CASIRRDYEQYF. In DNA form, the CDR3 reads TGTGCCAGCATCCGACGGGACTACGAGCAGTACTTC.